This T cell receptor beta chain was recovered during a study of OX40 agonist ivuxolimab in advanced cancers. Looking at the study overall: Intravenous ivuxolimab was administered to patients every 2 weeks at 0.01 to 10 mg/kg. Therapy given before enrollment (anti-PD-1, anti-PD-L1 or anti-CTLA-4) was allowed, and around 41% had some.

Autoimmune disease history or systemic immunosuppression meant exclusion. Profiled with immunoSEQ multiplex PCR; TCRdb holds only in-frame clones, not every one. The data show 50,000 to 65,000 clones, over 70% seen once. Study observations and caveats: Among the lowest peripheral clonal expansion occurred in 0.1-3.0 mg/kg partial responders.

Regarding this clone: Its antigen is currently unknown.

This CDR3 comprises 11 residues. With 5 bases removed from V and 6 bases from J, the gap between germline ends came to 5 bases. Germline V lookup: CDR1 SEHNR, CDR2 FQNEAQ (reference sequence). The chain is built from TRBV7-9 and TRBJ2-1, with a weak D call TRBD2 (5 bases). The sequence was collected from an adult with an advanced solid tumor such as melanoma, head and neck, liver or kidney cancer. The source was CD4+ or CD8+ T cells sorted from blood, collected in a trial of the OX40 agonist ivuxolimab. The CDR3 DNA is TGTGCCAGCAGCCGGGGCAATGAGCAGTTCTTC. The encoded protein is CASSRGNEQFF.